These T cell receptor beta chains were read from a single sample in a study of vaccination and CD4 T cells after COVID-19. Each CDR3 protein is one row after TCRdb ran MiXCR on the PCR reads. In the table there are some 20,000 distinct CDR3 sequences, 43% of which are singletons. Antigen specificity for these receptors is unknown. Sequencing was performed on CD4+ T cells from blood, cultured in vitro, taken after SARS-CoV-2 vaccination. The receptor set was obtained from a human donor who had recovered from COVID-19. CDR3s include the opening cysteine and the closing phenylalanine or tryptophan. Each record gives: CDR3 protein, CDR3 DNA, J gene, D gene, clone size, V gene. A D gene is named only where the DNA matches it firmly. Size values are once, few and many counts, or a class for expanded clones, and some rows have none.

CDR3: CSATLPQAYEQYF
DNA: TGCAGTGCTACCCTTCCACAGGCCTACGAGCAGTACTTC
J: TRBJ2-7
D: NA
size: few
V: TRBV20-1

CDR3: CASSFPGSEQYF
DNA: TGTGCCAGCAGTTTCCCCGGGAGCGAGCAGTACTTC
J: TRBJ2-7
D: NA
size: NA
V: TRBV12-3/TRBV12-4

CDR3: CSARRIGNQPQHF
DNA: TGCAGTGCTAGGAGGATCGGCAATCAGCCCCAGCATTTT
J: TRBJ1-5
D: NA
size: medium-sized
V: TRBV20-1

CDR3: CASSPSGLQGFEAFF
DNA: TGTGCCAGCAGCCCGTCTGGCCTACAGGGATTCGAAGCTTTCTTT
J: TRBJ1-1
D: NA
size: few
V: TRBV7-8

CDR3: CASKSTRGNTEAFF
DNA: TGTGCCAGCAAATCCACCCGAGGAAACACTGAAGCTTTCTTT
J: TRBJ1-1
D: NA
size: NA
V: TRBV7-8

CDR3: CSAPPWTGGLNTEAFF
DNA: TGCAGTGCCCCACCCTGGACAGGGGGCCTCAACACTGAAGCTTTCTTT
J: TRBJ1-1
D: TRBD1
size: few
V: TRBV20-1

CDR3: CASSFGTGGGNQPQHF
DNA: TGTGCCAGCTCGTTCGGGACAGGGGGTGGCAATCAGCCCCAGCATTTT
J: TRBJ1-5
D: TRBD1
size: few
V: TRBV6-1

CDR3: CASPRGVMNTEAFF
DNA: TGTGCCAGCCCTAGAGGTGTAATGAACACTGAAGCTTTCTTT
J: TRBJ1-1
D: NA
size: few
V: TRBV21-1

CDR3: CASSGLAGDTGELFF
DNA: TGTGCCAGCAGTGGACTAGCGGGAGACACCGGGGAGCTGTTTTTT
J: TRBJ2-2
D: TRBD2
size: NA
V: TRBV6-1

CDR3: CSVGRIGGELFF
DNA: TGCAGCGTTGGCAGGATCGGCGGGGAGCTGTTTTTT
J: TRBJ2-2
D: NA
size: NA
V: TRBV29-1

CDR3: CASREESGTEAFF
DNA: TGTGCCAGTAGGGAGGAAAGTGGAACTGAAGCTTTCTTT
J: TRBJ1-1
D: NA
size: NA
V: TRBV6-4

CDR3: CVAWGPNQPQHF
DNA: TGTGTCGCTTGGGGTCCCAATCAGCCCCAGCATTTT
J: TRBJ1-5
D: NA
size: few
V: TRBV6-1

CDR3: CASSLRTNSGANVLTF
DNA: TGTGCCAGCAGCTTAAGGACCAATTCTGGGGCCAACGTCCTGACTTTC
J: TRBJ2-6
D: NA
size: NA
V: TRBV7-6

CDR3: CASSLLSLNSPLHF
DNA: TGTGCCAGCAGCTTATTATCCTTGAATTCACCCCTCCACTTT
J: TRBJ1-6
D: NA
size: few
V: TRBV7-9

CDR3: CASSWGLAGGGETQYF
DNA: TGTGCCAGCAGCTGGGGCCTAGCGGGAGGAGGAGAGACCCAGTACTTC
J: TRBJ2-5
D: TRBD2
size: NA
V: TRBV11-2

CDR3: CAISEFREQYF
DNA: TGTGCCATCAGTGAGTTCAGGGAGCAGTACTTC
J: TRBJ2-7
D: NA
size: few
V: TRBV10-3

CDR3: CASSPSAGGATDTQYF
DNA: TGTGCCAGCTCACCATCGGCAGGGGGCGCAACAGATACGCAGTATTTT
J: TRBJ2-3
D: TRBD1
size: NA
V: TRBV18

CDR3: CASSLGEHQPQHF
DNA: TGTGCCAGCAGCTTAGGAGAACATCAGCCCCAGCATTTT
J: TRBJ1-5
D: NA
size: few
V: TRBV7-9

CDR3: CASSRNIRGFEQYF
DNA: TGTGCCAGCAGTCGGAATATCAGGGGTTTCGAGCAGTACTTC
J: TRBJ2-7
D: NA
size: NA
V: TRBV27

CDR3: CASSLDTEAFF
DNA: TGTGCCAGCTCACTGGACACTGAAGCTTTCTTT
J: TRBJ1-1
D: NA
size: few
V: TRBV18

CDR3: CASSLLGTSGGYYEQYF
DNA: TGTGCCAGCAGCTTACTCGGGACTAGCGGGGGGTACTACGAGCAGTACTTC
J: TRBJ2-7
D: TRBD2
size: NA
V: TRBV7-2

CDR3: CASSASVAGGNTGELFF
DNA: TGTGCCAGCAGTGCAAGCGTAGCGGGAGGGAACACCGGGGAGCTGTTTTTT
J: TRBJ2-2
D: TRBD2
size: NA
V: TRBV6-4

CDR3: CATSDLGGDLETQYF
DNA: TGTGCCACCAGTGATTTGGGGGGAGATCTCGAGACCCAGTACTTC
J: TRBJ2-5
D: NA
size: NA
V: TRBV24-1

CDR3: CASSLVGNMNTEAFF
DNA: TGTGCCAGCAGCTTGGTGGGTAATATGAACACTGAAGCTTTCTTT
J: TRBJ1-1
D: NA
size: few
V: TRBV5-4

CDR3: CSAHQGVSYEQYF
DNA: TGCAGTGCTCACCAGGGGGTCTCCTACGAGCAGTACTTC
J: TRBJ2-7
D: TRBD1
size: NA
V: TRBV20-1

CDR3: CASSLGTGMRTEAFF
DNA: TGTGCCAGCAGCTTAGGGACGGGTATGAGGACTGAAGCTTTCTTT
J: TRBJ1-1
D: NA
size: NA
V: TRBV11-2

CDR3: CSARDQTANTEAFF
DNA: TGCAGTGCTAGAGATCAGACAGCGAACACTGAAGCTTTCTTT
J: TRBJ1-1
D: NA
size: NA
V: TRBV20-1

CDR3: CASSPTGQGEPTF
DNA: TGTGCCAGCAGCCCGACGGGACAGGGGGAACCCACCTTC
J: TRBJ1-2
D: TRBD1
size: few
V: TRBV7-2

CDR3: CSAAQGADLRGTEAFF
DNA: TGCAGTGCGGCACAGGGGGCGGATTTGCGTGGCACTGAAGCTTTCTTT
J: TRBJ1-1
D: TRBD1
size: NA
V: TRBV20-1

CDR3: CASSLLAGGTDTQYF
DNA: TGTGCCAGCAGCTTGTTAGCGGGGGGCACAGATACGCAGTATTTT
J: TRBJ2-3
D: TRBD2
size: NA
V: TRBV5-4

CDR3: CASSLNAGAETQYF
DNA: TGTGCCAGCAGCTTAAATGCGGGGGCCGAGACCCAGTACTTC
J: TRBJ2-5
D: NA
size: NA
V: TRBV7-3

CDR3: CASSAAAGRGANYGYTF
DNA: TGTGCCAGCAGCGCAGCGGCGGGACGGGGAGCTAACTATGGCTACACCTTC
J: TRBJ1-2
D: NA
size: NA
V: TRBV9

CDR3: CASRGVGRPQHF
DNA: TGTGCCAGCAGAGGGGTGGGGCGGCCCCAGCATTTT
J: TRBJ1-5
D: NA
size: few
V: TRBV2

CDR3: CASSVDPGGENTEAFF
DNA: TGTGCCAGCAGCGTCGACCCCGGGGGGGAGAACACTGAAGCTTTCTTT
J: TRBJ1-1
D: NA
size: NA
V: TRBV7-4

CDR3: CASSSRQVQETQYF
DNA: TGTGCCAGCAGCTCGAGACAGGTACAAGAGACCCAGTACTTC
J: TRBJ2-5
D: NA
size: NA
V: TRBV7-9

CDR3: CSVVEKPLDSGYGYTF
DNA: TGCAGCGTTGTAGAGAAACCACTTGACAGTGGCTATGGCTACACCTTC
J: TRBJ1-2
D: NA
size: NA
V: TRBV29-1

CDR3: CASSLVARSQYF
DNA: TGTGCCAGCAGCTTGGTAGCTAGGTCGCAGTATTTT
J: TRBJ2-3
D: NA
size: NA
V: TRBV7-8

CDR3: CASSAYRGSNYGYTF
DNA: TGTGCCAGCAGTGCCTACAGGGGTTCCAACTATGGCTACACCTTC
J: TRBJ1-2
D: TRBD1
size: few
V: TRBV6-1

CDR3: CASSSQPQHF
DNA: TGTGCCAGCAGCAGTCAGCCCCAGCATTTT
J: TRBJ1-5
D: NA
size: once
V: TRBV28

CDR3: CASSYSSGQPYEQYF
DNA: TGTGCCAGCAGTTACTCCTCGGGACAGCCCTACGAGCAGTACTTC
J: TRBJ2-7
D: TRBD1
size: NA
V: TRBV6-2/TRBV6-3

CDR3: CASSPGTTDTQYF
DNA: TGTGCCAGCAGCCCAGGGACAACAGATACGCAGTATTTT
J: TRBJ2-3
D: NA
size: NA
V: TRBV7-7

CDR3: CASSPDSRNQPQHF
DNA: TGTGCCAGCAGCCCGGACAGCCGCAATCAGCCCCAGCATTTT
J: TRBJ1-5
D: NA
size: NA
V: TRBV7-8

CDR3: CASKSGQLYTEAFF
DNA: TGTGCCTCAAAGTCCGGACAGTTATACACTGAAGCTTTCTTT
J: TRBJ1-1
D: NA
size: NA
V: TRBV2

CDR3: CSATRGAAGVVTDTQYF
DNA: TGCAGTGCTACCAGGGGAGCGGCGGGAGTGGTCACAGATACGCAGTATTTT
J: TRBJ2-3
D: NA
size: NA
V: TRBV20-1

CDR3: CASSRESGPTYEQYF
DNA: TGTGCCAGCAGCCGTGAAAGCGGGCCAACCTACGAGCAGTACTTC
J: TRBJ2-7
D: NA
size: NA
V: TRBV7-2

CDR3: CASSLVVETQYF
DNA: TGTGCCAGCAGCTTAGTAGTAGAGACCCAGTACTTC
J: TRBJ2-5
D: NA
size: NA
V: TRBV7-6

CDR3: CASGTPNTGELFF
DNA: TGTGCCAGCGGTACTCCTAACACCGGGGAGCTGTTTTTT
J: TRBJ2-2
D: NA
size: NA
V: TRBV2

CDR3: CASSRSGTGDRYGYTF
DNA: TGTGCCAGCAGCCGATCCGGGACAGGGGACCGCTATGGCTACACCTTC
J: TRBJ1-2
D: TRBD1
size: few
V: TRBV7-9

CDR3: CASSRGRERDTQYF
DNA: TGCGCCAGCAGTCGCGGACGGGAGAGAGATACGCAGTATTTT
J: TRBJ2-3
D: NA
size: NA
V: TRBV10-1

CDR3: CASSRQPGSTYEQYF
DNA: TGTGCCAGCAGCCGCCAGCCGGGATCTACCTACGAGCAGTACTTC
J: TRBJ2-7
D: NA
size: few
V: TRBV11-3

CDR3: CSAWTGNSPLHF
DNA: TGCAGTGCCTGGACGGGTAATTCACCCCTCCACTTT
J: TRBJ1-6
D: NA
size: medium-sized
V: TRBV20-1

CDR3: CASSLEWTYGYTF
DNA: TGTGCCAGCAGCTTAGAATGGACTTATGGCTACACCTTC
J: TRBJ1-2
D: NA
size: NA
V: TRBV7-9

CDR3: CASSYVTGGVSEAFF
DNA: TGTGCCAGCAGTTACGTAACAGGGGGCGTTAGTGAAGCTTTCTTT
J: TRBJ1-1
D: TRBD1
size: once
V: TRBV6-2/TRBV6-3

CDR3: CASSIGGSQETQYF
DNA: TGTGCCAGTAGTATAGGGGGTTCCCAAGAGACCCAGTACTTC
J: TRBJ2-5
D: NA
size: few
V: TRBV19